What follows are 13 T cell receptor beta chains derived from one specimen sequenced in a study of cytomegalovirus exposure and HLA in healthy donors. The PCR made use of 60 Vbeta and 13 Jbeta primers. The data were produced by immunoSEQ multiplex PCR, yet TCRdb's version contains in-frame clones alone and is incomplete. The sample consists of more than 85,000 clones, 60% to 70% of them appearing once. Sample: PBMCs. These receptors originate from a young woman in good health and CMV-seronegative.

The genes are TRBV28 and TRBJ1-2; TRBD1 matches at 8 bases. The V gene end was trimmed by 2 bases and the J gene end by 7 bases; junction bases not matched to a gene: 6. The germline gives CDR1 MDHEN, CDR2 SYDVKM. This CDR3 comprises 14 residues. CDR3 region: CASSLVTGVRGYTF. CDR3 sequence (DNA): TGTGCCAGCAGTTTAGTGACAGGGGTCCGTGGCTACACCTTC.

The rearrangement links TRBV5-1 to TRBJ2-1; 9 nucleotides line up with TRBD2. CDR1 and CDR2 (germline): SGHRS, YFSETQ. This CDR3 is built from 12 residues. Trimming removed 4 bases from V and 15 bases from J; junction bases left unmatched: 8. The CDR3 DNA sequence: TGCGCCAGCAGCCCGAGCGGGGGGATTCTGTTCTTC. It is translated as CASSPSGGILFF.

The genes are TRBV28 and TRBJ2-7; tentative D call: TRBD2 (5 bases). The CDR3 extends over 12 amino acids. The V gene lost 11 bases and the J gene lost 1 base, with 12 bases spanning the gap. The germline V gene has CDR1 MDHEN and CDR2 SYDVKM. CDR3 DNA: TGTGCCGGAGGAGCCAGATCCTACGAGCAGTACTTC. Its translation: CAGGARSYEQYF.

The rearrangement uses TRBV18 and TRBJ2-1; D unresolved. CDR1 KGHSH and CDR2 LQKENI come from the germline V gene. There are 15 residues in the CDR3. The V gene lost 3 bases and the J gene lost 9 bases, with 18 bases spanning the gap. DNA of the CDR3: TGTGCCAGCTCACCGTTAGAAGTCAGGTTGGCTGAGCAGTTCTTC. Protein product: CASSPLEVRLAEQFF.

V and J are TRBV7-6 and TRBJ2-5; perhaps TRBD1 as D (6 bases). Germline CDR1 and CDR2: SGHVS and FNYEAQ. The V end lost 4 bases, the J end lost 1 base, and 10 bases lay between the germline ends. The CDR3 runs 14 residues. The CDR3 DNA sequence: TGTGCCAGCAGCTCCGGACAGATCCAAGAGACCCAGTACTTC. Its translation is CASSSGQIQETQYF.

This chain joins TRBV30 and TRBJ2-7, with D perhaps TRBD1 (5 bases). Germline V gene data show CDR1 as GTSNPN and CDR2 as SVGIG (reference sequence). The CDR3 spans 14 residues. Trimming stripped 4 bases from V and 1 base from J, with 14 bases between. The CDR3 spells CAWTLPGQSYEQYF. The CDR3 nucleotides read TGTGCCTGGACCCTCCCAGGGCAGTCCTACGAGCAGTACTTC. Together with reference TRBV30 and TRBJ2-7, the CDR3 gives the full variable domain: SQTIHQWPATLVQPVGSPLSLECTVEGTSNPNLYWYRQAAGRGLQLLFYSVGIGQISSEVPQNLSASRPQDRQFILSSKKLLLSDSGFYLCAWTLPGQSYEQYFGPGTRLTVT.

The CDR3 sequence is CASSLVGDTQFF. The CDR3 nucleotides read TGTGCCAGCAGCTTAGTTGGGGACACGCAGTTCTTC. J is TRBJ2-1 and V is TRBV7-3; a weak D match, TRBD1 (6 bases). The V and J ends lost 2 bases and 12 bases respectively, with 11 bases between them. The CDR3 runs to 12 residues. Germline values: CDR1 SGHTA, CDR2 FQGTGA.

V usage is TRBV18 and J usage is TRBJ1-1; a weak D match, TRBD1 (5 bases). The V end lost 2 bases, the J end lost 3 bases, and 13 bases lay between the germline ends. This CDR3 spans 15 amino acids. Germline CDR1 reads KGHSH; CDR2 reads LQKENI. As DNA, the CDR3 is TGTGCCAGCTCACCATATGAAGGGGCCGACACTGAAGCTTTCTTT. It yields the protein CASSPYEGADTEAFF. Variable domain in full (rest from reference TRBV18 and TRBJ1-1): NAGVMQNPRHLVRRRGQEARLRCSPMKGHSHVYWYRQLPEEGLKFMVYLQKENIIDESGMPKERFSAEFPKEGPSILRIQQVVRGDSAAYFCASSPYEGADTEAFFGQGTRLTVV.

This chain uses TRBV25-1 with TRBJ2-3, with TRBD2 identical over 10 bases. The CDR3 consists of 15 residues. Trimming at V came to 3 bases and at J to 4 bases, leaving 4 bases not matched to a gene. Per the germline V gene, CDR1 is MGHDK and CDR2 is SYGVNS. CDR3 in DNA: TGTGCCAGCAGTGATAGCGGGAGGACCGCAGATACGCAGTATTTT. Protein product: CASSDSGRTADTQYF. Together with reference TRBV25-1 and TRBJ2-3, the CDR3 gives the full variable domain: EADIYQTPRYLVIGTGKKITLECSQTMGHDKMYWYQQDPGMELHLIHYSYGVNSTEKGDLSSESTVSRIRTEHFPLTLESARPSHTSQYLCASSDSGRTADTQYFGPGTRLTVL.

A single count supports this clone. The genes are TRBV7-9 and TRBJ2-1; TRBD1 agrees at 7 bases. CDR1 and CDR2 from the germline V gene are SEHNR and FQNEAQ (reference sequence). V trimming: 2 bases; J trimming: 2 bases; junction bases outside the gene matches: 9. There are 17 residues in the CDR3. The chain's CDR3 is CASSLRQGSRPYNEQFF. CDR3 bases: TGTGCCAGCAGCTTACGACAGGGATCAAGGCCCTACAATGAGCAGTTCTTC.

The gene calls are TRBV30 and TRBJ1-2; 10 nucleotides agree with TRBD1. J was trimmed by 8 bases and V by 5 bases; bases with no gene match: 11. This CDR3 spans 14 amino acids. Germline assignment: CDR1 GTSNPN and CDR2 SVGIG (reference sequence). DNA for the CDR3: TGTGCCTGGGACAGGGGGCGCCAGTCTAGCGGCTACACCTTC. Translated, it gives CAWDRGRQSSGYTF.

The gene calls are TRBV10-3 and TRBJ2-3; the D gene is possibly TRBD2 (6 bases). Trimming pared 6 bases from V and 1 base from J, leaving 14 bases between. Germline CDR1 reads ENHRY; CDR2 reads SYGVKD. The CDR3 runs to 15 residues. CDR3 bases: TGTGCCATCAGGGAACGGGAGATGGGCACAGATACGCAGTATTTT. Its protein is CAIREREMGTDTQYF.

The CDR3 spells CASSLGAGSYGYTF. The CDR3 region has the DNA TGTGCCAGCAGTTTAGGGGCGGGGAGCTATGGCTACACCTTC. The genes are TRBV27 and TRBJ1-2; TRBD1 might be the D (5 bases). This CDR3 is 14 amino acids long. V dropped 2 bases and J dropped 4 bases, with 11 bases sitting between them. Germline CDR1 MNHEY, CDR2 SMNVEV (reference sequence).